Below are 5 T cell receptor beta chains sequenced from a single sample in a study of CD8 T cells in Susac syndrome. RNA was extracted with the RNeasy kit, and a quantity of roughly 0.45 to 1 ug was reverse transcribed using random hexamers. MiXCR, run by TCRdb on the immunoSEQ multiplex PCR reads, gives a single entry per CDR3 protein. The sample has more than 80,000 distinct CDR3 sequences, roughly 94% seen once. Sequenced sample: CD8+ T cells from PBMCs. These receptor sequences come from a human donor with Susac syndrome.

The rearrangement uses TRBV10-2 and TRBJ1-6; tentative D call: TRBD1 (5 bases). Trimming pared 8 bases from V and 9 bases from J, leaving 11 bases between. Germline CDR1 WSHSY, CDR2 SAAADI. The CDR3 extends over 12 amino acids. The DNA for the CDR3 is TGCGCCAGCGGGGGGAACCTTTCACCCCTCCACTTT. Translated, it gives CASGGNLSPLHF.

This chain links TRBV27 with TRBJ2-3; 8 bases agree with TRBD2. The CDR3 length is 14 residues. Losses at the gene ends were 2 bases for V and 3 bases for J; bases not matched to a gene: 1. The germline CDR1 and CDR2 sequences are MNHEY and SMNVEV (reference sequence). The CDR3 DNA is TGTGCCAGCAGTTTACTAGCGGGTACAGATACGCAGTATTTT. Encoded protein: CASSLLAGTDTQYF.

The chain carries TRBV9 and TRBJ2-3; no clear D. The CDR3 sequence is 12 residues long. Germline assignment: CDR1 SGDLS and CDR2 YYNGEE. V dropped 4 bases and J dropped 6 bases, with 9 bases sitting between them. The CDR3 DNA reads TGTGCCAGCAGCCCCTACGGGGATACGCAGTATTTT. As protein: CASSPYGDTQYF.

This clonotype was found once. The rearrangement links TRBV29-1 to TRBJ1-4; D is uncertain. This CDR3 region has 10 residues. V was cut by 4 bases and J by 8 bases, with 5 bases left in between. Germline V gene sequence: CDR1 SQVTM, CDR2 ANQGSEA. The chain's CDR3 is CSVGGEKLFF. The CDR3 DNA is TGCAGCGTTGGAGGCGAAAAACTGTTTTTT.

The chain combines TRBV12-3 or TRBV12-4 with TRBJ1-5; 7 bases are shared with TRBD1. J lost 11 bases, V lost 6 bases, and 13 bases had no gene match. The CDR3 is 14 residues long. The CDR3 DNA is TGTGCCAGCAGCTCACCCCGGGACAGAGGAACCCAGCATTTT. This encodes CASSSPRDRGTQHF.